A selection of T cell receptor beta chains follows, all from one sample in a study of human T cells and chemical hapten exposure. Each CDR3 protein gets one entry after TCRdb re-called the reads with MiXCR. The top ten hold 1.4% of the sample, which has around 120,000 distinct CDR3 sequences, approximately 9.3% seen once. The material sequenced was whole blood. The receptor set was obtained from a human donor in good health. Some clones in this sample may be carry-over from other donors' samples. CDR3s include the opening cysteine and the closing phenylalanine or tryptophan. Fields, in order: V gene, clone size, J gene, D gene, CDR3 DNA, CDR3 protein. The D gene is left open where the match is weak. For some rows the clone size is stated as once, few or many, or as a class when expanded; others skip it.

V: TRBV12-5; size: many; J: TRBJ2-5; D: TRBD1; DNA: TGTGCTAGTGGTTCAGGGGACAGCCAAGAGACCCAGTACTTC; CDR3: CASGSGDSQETQYF
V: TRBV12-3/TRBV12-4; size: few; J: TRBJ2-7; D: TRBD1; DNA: TGTGCCAGCAGCGCGACAGGGTTGGAAGAGCAGTACTTC; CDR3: CASSATGLEEQYF
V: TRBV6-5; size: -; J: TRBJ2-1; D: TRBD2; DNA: TGTGCCAGCGGGGCGGGGGGCCAGGGGAATGAGCAGTTCTTC; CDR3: CASGAGGQGNEQFF
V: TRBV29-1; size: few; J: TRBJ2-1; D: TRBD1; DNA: TGCAGCGTTGAAGAGGACAGGGGAAGCTCCTACAATGAGCAGTTCTTC; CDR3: CSVEEDRGSSYNEQFF
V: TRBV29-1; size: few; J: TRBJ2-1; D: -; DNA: TGCAGCGTTGACTTTCTGAGCTCCTACAATGAGCAGTTCTTC; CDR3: CSVDFLSSYNEQFF
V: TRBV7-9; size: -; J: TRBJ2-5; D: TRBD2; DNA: TGTGCCAGCAGCCCCGGGACTAGCGGGAGGAATTGGCAAGAGACCCAGTACTTC; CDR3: CASSPGTSGRNWQETQYF
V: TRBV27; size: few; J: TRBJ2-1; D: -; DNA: TGTGCCAGCAGCCCGGCGGGGGCGGGTAATGAGCAGTTCTTC; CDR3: CASSPAGAGNEQFF
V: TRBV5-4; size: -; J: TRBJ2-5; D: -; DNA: TGTGCCAGCAGCTTTAGGGGCGGGGCGGAGACCCAGTACTTC; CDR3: CASSFRGGAETQYF
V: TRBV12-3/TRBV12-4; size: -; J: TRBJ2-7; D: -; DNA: TGTGCCAGCACCTTGGGGGGGCCCACCTACGAGCAGTACTTC; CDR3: CASTLGGPTYEQYF
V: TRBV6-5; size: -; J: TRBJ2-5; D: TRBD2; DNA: TGTGCCAGCTCCCTAGCGGGAGCCCCTCAAGAGACCCAGTACTTC; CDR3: CASSLAGAPQETQYF
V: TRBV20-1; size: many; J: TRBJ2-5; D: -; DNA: TGCAGTGCGACCAGGCCAGGATACCAAGAGACCCAGTACTTC; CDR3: CSATRPGYQETQYF
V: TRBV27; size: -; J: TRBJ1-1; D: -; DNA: TGTGCCTGCGGACAGAACACTGAAGCTTTCTTT; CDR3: CACGQNTEAFF
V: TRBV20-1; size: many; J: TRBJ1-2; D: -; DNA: TGCAGTGCTAGAGATGTAGGAGGGGTCAACGGCTACACCTTC; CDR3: CSARDVGGVNGYTF
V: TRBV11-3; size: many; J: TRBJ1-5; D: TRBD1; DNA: TGTGCCAGCAGCTTAGGGGGACAGGGGGATCAGCCCCAGCATTTT; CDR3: CASSLGGQGDQPQHF
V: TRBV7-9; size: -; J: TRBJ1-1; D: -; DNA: TGTGCCAGCAGCTTAACGGGGGGCGGAGGCACTGAAGCTTTATTT; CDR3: CASSLTGGGGTEALF
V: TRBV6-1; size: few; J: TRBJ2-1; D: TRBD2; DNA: TGTGCCACCCTGAGGGCTAGCGGCTACAATGAGCAGTTCTTC; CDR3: CATLRASGYNEQFF
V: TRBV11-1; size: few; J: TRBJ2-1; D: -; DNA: TGTGCCAGCAGCTTTAAGACCTTGCCCTATTACAATGAGCAGTTCTTC; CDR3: CASSFKTLPYYNEQFF
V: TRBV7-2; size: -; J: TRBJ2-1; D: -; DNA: TGTGCCAGCAGCTTGGAGAGGTTGAGTTACAATGAGCAGTTCTTC; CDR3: CASSLERLSYNEQFF
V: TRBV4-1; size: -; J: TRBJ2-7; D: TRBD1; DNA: TGCGCCAGCAGCCAGTTCCCCGGGACAGCTTCCTACGAGCAGTACTTC; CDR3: CASSQFPGTASYEQYF
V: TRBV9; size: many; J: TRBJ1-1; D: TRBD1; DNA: TGTGCCAGCAGCCCCACAGGGGTTGCGGGCACTGAAGCTTTCTTT; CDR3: CASSPTGVAGTEAFF